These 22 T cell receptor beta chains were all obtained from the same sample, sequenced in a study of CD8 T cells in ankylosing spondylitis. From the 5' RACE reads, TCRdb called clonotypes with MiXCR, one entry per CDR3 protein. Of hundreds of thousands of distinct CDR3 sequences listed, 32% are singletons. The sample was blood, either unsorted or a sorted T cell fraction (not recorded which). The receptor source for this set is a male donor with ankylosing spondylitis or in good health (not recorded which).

DNA of the CDR3: TGTGCCAGCAGAAAACAGGGGCAGGGTGGCGGCTACACCTTC. Translating it yields CASRKQGQGGGYTF. V and J are TRBV12-3 or TRBV12-4 and TRBJ1-2; TRBD1 matches at 7 bases. CDR3 length: 14 residues. V was clipped by 6 bases and J by 8 bases; unmatched bases: 12.

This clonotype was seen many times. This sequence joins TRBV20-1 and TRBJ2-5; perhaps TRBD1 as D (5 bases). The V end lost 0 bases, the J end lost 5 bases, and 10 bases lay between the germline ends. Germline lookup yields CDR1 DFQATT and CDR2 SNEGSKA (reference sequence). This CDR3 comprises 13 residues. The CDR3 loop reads CSARDMGPETQYF. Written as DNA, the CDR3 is TGCAGTGCTAGAGATATGGGGCCTGAGACCCAGTACTTC.

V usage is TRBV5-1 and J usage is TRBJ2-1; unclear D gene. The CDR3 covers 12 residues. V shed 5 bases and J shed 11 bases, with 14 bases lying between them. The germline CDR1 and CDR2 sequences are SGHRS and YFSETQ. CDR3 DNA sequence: TGCGCCAGCAGGGAACAGAGTTCTAAGCAGTTCTTC. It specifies CASREQSSKQFF. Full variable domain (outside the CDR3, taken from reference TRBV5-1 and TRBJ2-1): KAGVTQTPRYLIKTRGQQVTLSCSPISGHRSVSWYQQTPGQGLQFLFEYFSETQRNKGNFPGRFSGRQFSNSRSEMNVSTLELGDSALYLCASREQSSKQFFGPGTRLTVL.

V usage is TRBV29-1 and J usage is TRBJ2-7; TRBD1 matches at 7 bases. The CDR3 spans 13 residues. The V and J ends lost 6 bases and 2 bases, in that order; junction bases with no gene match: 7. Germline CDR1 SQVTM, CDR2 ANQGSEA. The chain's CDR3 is CSVFRDRPYEQYF. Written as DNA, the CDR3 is TGCAGCGTCTTCCGGGACAGACCCTACGAGCAGTACTTC.

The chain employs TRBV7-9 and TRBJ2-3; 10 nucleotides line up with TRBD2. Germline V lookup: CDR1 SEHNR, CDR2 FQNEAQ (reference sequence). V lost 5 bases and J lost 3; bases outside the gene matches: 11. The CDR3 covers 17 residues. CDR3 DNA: TGTGCCAGCAGCGCCTATGGAGCGGGGGGGCTAACAGATACGCAGTATTTT. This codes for CASSAYGAGGLTDTQYF.

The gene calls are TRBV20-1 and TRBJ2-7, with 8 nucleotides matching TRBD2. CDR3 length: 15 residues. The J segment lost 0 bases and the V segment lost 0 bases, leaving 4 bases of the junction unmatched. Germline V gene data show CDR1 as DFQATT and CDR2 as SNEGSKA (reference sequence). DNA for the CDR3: TGCAGTGCTAGAGATGGGCGGGGGGACTCCTACGAGCAGTACTTC. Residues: CSARDGRGDSYEQYF.

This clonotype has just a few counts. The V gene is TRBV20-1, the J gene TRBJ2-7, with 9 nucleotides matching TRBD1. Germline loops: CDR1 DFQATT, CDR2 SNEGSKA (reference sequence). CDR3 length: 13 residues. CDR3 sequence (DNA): TGCAGCAAACCGGGACAGGGACATCGCGAGCAGTACTTC. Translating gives CSKPGQGHREQYF.

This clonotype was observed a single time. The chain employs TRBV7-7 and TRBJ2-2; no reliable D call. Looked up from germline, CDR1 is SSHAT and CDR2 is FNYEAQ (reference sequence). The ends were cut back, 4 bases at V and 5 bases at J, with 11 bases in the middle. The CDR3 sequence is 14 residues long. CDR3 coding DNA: TGTGCCAGCAGCTCCGACGCTGGGACCGGGGAGCTGTTTTTT. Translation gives CASSSDAGTGELFF.

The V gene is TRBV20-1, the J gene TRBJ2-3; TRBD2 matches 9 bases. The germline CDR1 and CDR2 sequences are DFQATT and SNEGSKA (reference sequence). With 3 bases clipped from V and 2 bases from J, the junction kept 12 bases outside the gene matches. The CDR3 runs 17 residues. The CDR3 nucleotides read TGCAGTGCTAGTACCCCCGCGCTAGCGGGGATCACAGATACGCAGTATTTT. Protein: CSASTPALAGITDTQYF.

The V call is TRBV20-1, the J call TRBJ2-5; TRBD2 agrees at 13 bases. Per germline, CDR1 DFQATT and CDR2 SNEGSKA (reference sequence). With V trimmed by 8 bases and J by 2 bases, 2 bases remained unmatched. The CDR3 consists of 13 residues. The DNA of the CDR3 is TGCAGTTCGACTAGCGGGGGGCAAGAGACCCAGTACTTC. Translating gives CSSTSGGQETQYF.

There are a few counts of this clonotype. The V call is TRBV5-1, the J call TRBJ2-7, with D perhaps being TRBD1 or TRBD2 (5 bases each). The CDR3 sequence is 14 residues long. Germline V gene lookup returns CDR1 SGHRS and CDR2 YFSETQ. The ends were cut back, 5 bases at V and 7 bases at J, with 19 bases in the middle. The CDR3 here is CASRKGRNLREQYF. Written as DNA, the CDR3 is TGCGCCAGCAGGAAGGGACGGAACCTACGTGAGCAGTACTTC.

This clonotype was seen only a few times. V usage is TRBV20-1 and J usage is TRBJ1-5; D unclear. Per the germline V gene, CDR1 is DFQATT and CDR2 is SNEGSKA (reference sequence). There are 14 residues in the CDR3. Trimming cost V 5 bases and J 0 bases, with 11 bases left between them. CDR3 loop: CSAGREGSNQPQHF. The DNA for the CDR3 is TGCAGTGCTGGGCGTGAGGGTAGCAATCAGCCCCAGCATTTT.

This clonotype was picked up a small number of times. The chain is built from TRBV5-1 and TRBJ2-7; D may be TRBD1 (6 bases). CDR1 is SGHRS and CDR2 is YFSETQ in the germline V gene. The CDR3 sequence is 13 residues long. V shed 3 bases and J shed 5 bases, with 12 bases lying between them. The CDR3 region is CASSSLQGNEQYF. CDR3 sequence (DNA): TGCGCCAGCAGCTCCTTACAGGGCAACGAGCAGTACTTC.

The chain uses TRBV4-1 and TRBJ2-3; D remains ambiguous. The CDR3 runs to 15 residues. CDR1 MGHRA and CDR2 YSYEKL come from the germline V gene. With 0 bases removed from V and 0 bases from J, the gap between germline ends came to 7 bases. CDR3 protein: CASSQELDSTDTQYF. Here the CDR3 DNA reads TGCGCCAGCAGCCAAGAGTTAGACAGCACAGATACGCAGTATTTT.

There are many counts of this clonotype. The CDR3 region is CAISGADRAGQPQHF. CDR3 coding DNA: TGTGCCATCAGCGGAGCGGACAGGGCAGGTCAGCCCCAGCATTTT. The V call is TRBV10-3, the J call TRBJ1-5; 8 bases are shared with TRBD1. The germline CDR1 and CDR2 sequences are ENHRY and SYGVKD. The CDR3 totals 15 residues. V gave up 6 bases and J gave up 6 bases; unmatched junction bases: 10.

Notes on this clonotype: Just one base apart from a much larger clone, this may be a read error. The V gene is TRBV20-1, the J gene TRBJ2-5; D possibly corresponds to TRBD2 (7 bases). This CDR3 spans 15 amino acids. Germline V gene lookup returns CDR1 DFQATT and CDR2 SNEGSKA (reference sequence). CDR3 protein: CCARDWGGAQETQYF. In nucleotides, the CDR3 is TGCTGTGCTAGAGATTGGGGGGGGGCCCAAGAGACCCAGTACTTC.

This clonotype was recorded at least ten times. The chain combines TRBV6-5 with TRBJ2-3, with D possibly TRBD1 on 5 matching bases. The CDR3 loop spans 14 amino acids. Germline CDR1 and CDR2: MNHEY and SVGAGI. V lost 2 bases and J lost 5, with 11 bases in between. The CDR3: CASSYLGVGDTQYF. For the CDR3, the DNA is TGTGCCAGCAGTTACCTAGGGGTTGGAGATACGCAGTATTTT.

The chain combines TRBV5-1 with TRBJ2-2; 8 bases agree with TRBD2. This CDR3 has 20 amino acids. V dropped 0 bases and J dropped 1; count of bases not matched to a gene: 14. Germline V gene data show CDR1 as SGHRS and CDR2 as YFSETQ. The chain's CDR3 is CASSLVERGLIPRNTGELFF. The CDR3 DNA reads TGCGCCAGCAGCTTGGTCGAGCGGGGGTTGATCCCTAGGAACACCGGGGAGCTGTTTTTT.

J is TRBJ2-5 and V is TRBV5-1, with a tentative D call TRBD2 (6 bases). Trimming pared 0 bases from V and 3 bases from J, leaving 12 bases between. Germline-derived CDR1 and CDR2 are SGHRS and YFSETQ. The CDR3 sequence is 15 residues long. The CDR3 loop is CASSLGGNLEETQYF. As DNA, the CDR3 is TGCGCCAGCAGCTTGGGCGGGAACTTGGAAGAGACCCAGTACTTC. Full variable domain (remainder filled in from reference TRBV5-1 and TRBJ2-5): KAGVTQTPRYLIKTRGQQVTLSCSPISGHRSVSWYQQTPGQGLQFLFEYFSETQRNKGNFPGRFSGRQFSNSRSEMNVSTLELGDSALYLCASSLGGNLEETQYFGPGTRLLVL.

The CDR3 coding sequence is TGTGCCAGCAGCTTAGTTACCGGGGGGAACCAAGAGACCCAGTACTTC. Amino acids: CASSLVTGGNQETQYF. The chain employs TRBV11-2 and TRBJ2-5; 7 positions match TRBD2. J lost 0 bases, V lost 1 base, and 5 bases had no gene match. The V gene's germline CDR1 is SGHAT and CDR2 FQNNGV. This CDR3 contains 16 residues.

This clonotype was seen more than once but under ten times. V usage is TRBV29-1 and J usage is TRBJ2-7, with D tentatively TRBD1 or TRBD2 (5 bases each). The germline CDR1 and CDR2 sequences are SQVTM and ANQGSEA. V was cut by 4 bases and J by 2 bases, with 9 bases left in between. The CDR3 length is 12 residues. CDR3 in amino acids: CSVGDQAYEQYF. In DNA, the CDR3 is TGCAGCGTTGGGGACCAAGCCTACGAGCAGTACTTC.

CDR3 nucleotide sequence: TGTGCCAGCAGCTACGGATGGGGCTCTGGGGCCAACGTCCTGACTTTC. Its translation is CASSYGWGSGANVLTF. The chain is built from TRBV5-6 and TRBJ2-6; D gene uncertain. Germline V lookup: CDR1 SGHDT, CDR2 YYEEEE. Trimming pared 3 bases from V and 0 bases from J, leaving 10 bases between. The CDR3 has 16 amino acids.